A single sample is the source of the 31 T cell receptor beta chains below, sequenced in a study of tumor and adjacent non-tumor tissue in lung cancer. Three rounds of nested PCR, following a modified ARM-PCR protocol, produced the TCRbeta library. In TCRdb, the multiplex PCR reads were re-called with MiXCR into one record per CDR3 protein. The table lists about 110,000 distinct CDR3 sequences, 84% of them singletons. RNA was extracted from bulk tissue without any cell sorting. Sequences were obtained from lung tumor tissue. These receptors were obtained from an older man with non-small cell lung cancer.

This clonotype was recorded only once. A junction boundary mismatches the germline segment, possibly from a read error. The chain employs TRBV6-6 and TRBJ2-7; weak D call: TRBD1 (6 bases). Germline V gene lookup returns CDR1 MNHNY and CDR2 SVGAGI (reference sequence). The CDR3 runs 14 residues. CDR3 amino acids: CAGSSNRESYEQYF. The CDR3 DNA follows: TGTGCCGGCAGTTCCAACAGGGAATCCTACGAGCAATACTTC.

The table lists this clonotype with a count of one. At one of its ends the junction is not consistent with the germline gene, which may arise from a read error. V and J are TRBV12-3 or TRBV12-4 and TRBJ2-5; D call uncertain. The CDR3 has 11 residues. The CDR3 region has the DNA TGTGCCAGCAGCTACCAAGAGATCCAGTACTTC. It encodes CASSYQEIQYF.

This clonotype showed up just once. This sequence joins TRBV6-5 and TRBJ2-7, with TRBD1 identical over 8 bases. With 7 bases clipped from V and 5 bases from J, the junction kept 7 bases outside the gene matches. CDR1 and CDR2 from the germline V gene are MNHEY and SVGAGI. The length of the CDR3 is 13 residues. The CDR3 is CASIGQGRDEQYF. The CDR3 DNA reads TGTGCCAGCATCGGACAGGGAAGAGACGAGCAGTACTTC.

About this clonotype: The junction departs from the called germline gene at one end, perhaps through a read error. The gene calls are TRBV20-1 and TRBJ2-3; D is perhaps TRBD2 (5 bases). This CDR3 region has 16 residues. Per the germline V gene, CDR1 is DFQATT and CDR2 is SNEGSKA (reference sequence). The CDR3 here is CSARILPGDGIDTHYF. The CDR3 bases are TGCAGTGCTAGGATTCTTCCCGGGGATGGGATAGATACGCACTATTTT.

This clonotype showed up just once. The junction departs from the called germline gene at one end, perhaps through a read error. The rearrangement links TRBV12-3 or TRBV12-4 to TRBJ2-7, with 13 nucleotides matching TRBD2. This CDR3 contains 16 residues. CDR3 protein: CAGSLTTSGRVNEQYF. DNA of the CDR3: TGTGCCGGCAGTCTAACCACTAGCGGGAGGGTCAACGAGCAGTATTTC.

This clonotype was seen at least ten times. This chain uses TRBV10-3 with TRBJ2-1; possible D gene TRBD2, 6 bases. The CDR3 covers 17 residues. The germline V and J ends were trimmed by 4 bases and 1 base, with 17 bases remaining between them. Per the germline V gene, CDR1 is ENHRY and CDR2 is SYGVKD. CDR3 sequence (DNA): TGTGCCATCAGTGGAACCCTCGGGACTCCTTCCTACAATGAGCAGTTCTTC. Protein sequence: CAISGTLGTPSYNEQFF.

The chain has TRBV4-2 and TRBJ2-3; 11 positions match TRBD2. The CDR3 is made up of 16 amino acids. The germline CDR1 and CDR2 sequences are LGHNA and YNFKEQ. The CDR3 DNA reads TGTTCAAGCAGCCGTGGGACTAGCGGACGCACAGATACGCAGTATTTT. Translation: CSSSRGTSGRTDTQYF.

This chain uses TRBV6-5 with TRBJ2-1, with 9 bases identical to TRBD1. From germline, CDR1 is MNHEY and CDR2 SVGAGI. The CDR3 extends over 15 amino acids. The DNA for the CDR3 is TGTGTCAGTGGGGGACGGGACAGGGTCTACAATGAGCAGTTCTTC. It translates to CVSGGRDRVYNEQFF.

This clonotype was counted ten times or more. This sequence joins TRBV5-4 and TRBJ2-7; D could derive from TRBD1 or TRBD2 (5 bases each). CDR1 and CDR2 from the germline V gene are SGHNT and YYREEE (reference sequence). The CDR3 totals 15 residues. V was pared by 0 bases and J by 2 bases, with 12 bases between. The CDR3 loop is CASSLGPGPTYEQYF. Written as DNA, the CDR3 is TGTGCCAGCAGCTTGGGACCGGGACCGACCTACGAGCAGTACTTC.

In regard to this clonotype: Compared with germline, one end of the junction differs, possibly owing to a read error. This sequence joins TRBV29-1 and TRBJ1-4; 9 positions agree with TRBD1. The CDR3 has 13 residues. Germline values: CDR1 SQVTM, CDR2 ANQGSEA. The CDR3 reads CGVGQGSGEKLFF. DNA for the CDR3: TGCGGCGTTGGACAGGGGAGTGGTGAAAAACTGTTTTTT.

Concerning this clonotype: The CDR3 end shows no conserved phenylalanine or tryptophan, and so a read error is likely. The rearrangement links TRBV11-2 to TRBJ2-1; TRBD2 is a possible D gene (6 bases). The CDR3 is 18 residues long. Germline CDR1 and CDR2: SGHAT and FQNNGV. V gave up 7 bases and J gave up 0 bases, with 22 bases separating them. The chain's CDR3 is CASTLHVRDWASYNEQFL. DNA of the CDR3: TGTGCCAGCACATTACATGTGCGGGACTGGGCCTCCTACAATGAGCAGTTCCTC.

V gene TRBV24-1 combines with J gene TRBJ2-5, with TRBD2 matching over 11 bases. The germline gives CDR1 KGHDR, CDR2 SFDVKD. With V trimmed by 4 bases and J by 5 bases, 5 bases remained unmatched. This CDR3 region has 15 residues. The CDR3 nucleotides are TGTGCCACCAGTGAGGCTAGCGGGGGGAGTGAGACCCAGTACTTC. Translating it yields CATSEASGGSETQYF.

The V call is TRBV6-2 or TRBV6-3, the J call TRBJ2-2, with D possibly matching TRBD2 (5 bases). V lost 5 bases and J 13 bases, leaving 14 bases between the germline ends. This CDR3 is built from 12 residues. CDR1 is MNHEY, CDR2 SVGEGT, per germline. The CDR3 region has the DNA TGTGCCAGCAGTGAGGGCGCATCCCGGCTGTTTTTT. Encoded protein: CASSEGASRLFF.

As for this clonotype: It is likely a read error, because the conserved phenylalanine at the end of the CDR3 is missing. No DNA is shown, since the ends of the CDR3 on it are uncertain; the CDR3 is the one TCRdb lists. V usage is TRBV6-1 and J usage is TRBJ2-5; the D segment call TRBD2 is taken from the table without a DNA check. The germline V gene encodes CDR1 MNHNS and CDR2 SASEGT. A total of 13 residues make up the CDR3, ends included. CDR3 in amino acids: CASSEAGGPREYY.

The V gene is TRBV11-2, the J gene TRBJ1-2, with D perhaps TRBD1 (5 bases). V was shortened by 3 bases and J by 5 bases, with 16 bases between the two germline ends. This CDR3 region has 15 residues. Germline CDR1 reads SGHAT; CDR2 reads FQNNGV. CDR3 sequence: CASSFRGLADYGYTF. DNA of the CDR3: TGTGCCAGCAGCTTCCGGGGCCTGGCGGATTATGGCTACACCTTC.

There are a few counts of this clonotype. The chain links TRBV5-1 to TRBJ2-3, with D possibly TRBD1 on 6 matching bases. CDR1 is SGHRS, CDR2 YFSETQ, per germline. V lost 0 bases to trimming and J lost 6 bases, with 8 bases between them. The CDR3 loop spans 13 amino acids. In DNA, the CDR3 is TGCGCCAGCAGCTTGGTGGGGGCGGATACGCAGTATTTT. It specifies CASSLVGADTQYF. The full variable domain, rest sourced from reference TRBV5-1 and TRBJ2-3, is KAGVTQTPRYLIKTRGQQVTLSCSPISGHRSVSWYQQTPGQGLQFLFEYFSETQRNKGNFPGRFSGRQFSNSRSEMNVSTLELGDSALYLCASSLVGADTQYFGPGTRLTVL.

A remark on this clonotype: The CDR3 carries no conserved terminal phenylalanine or tryptophan, so it likely arises from a read error. The V and J genes are TRBV5-5 and TRBJ2-1; D not resolved. From germline, CDR1 is SGHKS and CDR2 YYEKEE (reference sequence). V was trimmed by 0 bases and J by 0 bases, leaving 13 bases between them. The CDR3 spans 17 residues. CDR3 loop: CASSLALGASSYNEQFR. In DNA, the CDR3 is TGTGCCAGCAGCTTGGCCTTAGGCGCTAGCTCCTACAATGAGCAGTTCCGC.

With respect to this clonotype: A junction end diverges from the germline sequence, so it may reflect a read error. The rearrangement links TRBV11-3 to TRBJ2-1; D call uncertain. The CDR3 loop spans 12 amino acids. Germline CDR1 SGHNT, CDR2 YENEEA. This CDR3 reads CASSVDYGEQFF. DNA for the CDR3: TGTGCCAGCAGCGTAGATTACGGTGAGCAGTTTTTC.

About this clonotype: The junction differs from germline at one of its ends, possibly a read error. The chain joins TRBV27 to TRBJ2-2; 8 bases fit TRBD1. CDR1 is MNHEY, CDR2 SMNVEV, per germline (reference sequence). The CDR3 runs to 15 residues. The CDR3 protein is CAISDRGSNTGELFF. CDR3 nucleotides: TGTGCCATCAGTGACAGGGGCTCAAACACCGGGGAGCTGTTTTTT.

This chain links TRBV2 with TRBJ2-1, with 10 nucleotides matching TRBD1. Unmatched junction bases numbered 5, after V lost 4 bases and J lost 8 bases. The CDR3 sequence is 14 residues long. Germline CDR1 reads SNHLY; CDR2 reads FYNNEI. The CDR3 bases are TGTGCCAGCAGTGGGGACAGGGGCGGTTATGAGCAGTTCTTC. Translating it yields CASSGDRGGYEQFF.

A remark on this clonotype: A much larger clone differs from this one at a single base, so this may be a read error. The chain employs TRBV24-1 and TRBJ2-2; no clear D gene. The V gene's germline CDR1 is KGHDR and CDR2 SFDVKD. V dropped 12 bases and J dropped 7 bases, with 11 bases sitting between them. CDR3 length equals 11 residues. Here the CDR3 reads CASATHGELFF. The DNA for the CDR3 is TGTGCCTCGGCGACCCACGGGGAGCTGTTTTTT.

About this clonotype itself: The junction departs from germline at one end; a sequencing error may be responsible. The chain recombines TRBV11-3 with TRBJ2-1; D gene ambiguous. Germline values: CDR1 SGHNT, CDR2 YENEEA. CDR3 length: 17 amino acids. The CDR3 DNA follows: TGTGCCAGCAGCTTAGGCCTCTTAGCAGGAGATAGAAATGATCAGTTCTTC. Translating gives CASSLGLLAGDRNDQFF.

This chain joins TRBV5-4 and TRBJ2-2; 9 nucleotides agree with TRBD1. This CDR3 region has 17 residues. Germline trimming cut 2 bases from V and 15 bases from J; bases unmatched to any gene: 20. Looked up from germline, CDR1 is SGHNT and CDR2 is YYREEE (reference sequence). CDR3 bases: TGTGCCAGCAGCTTACGGCCAGGGACAGGGATCCCCGGGGATTTGTTTTTT. Translation: CASSLRPGTGIPGDLFF.

Concerning this clonotype: Because the CDR3 is missing its conserved closing phenylalanine or tryptophan, this is likely a read error. The genes are TRBV20-1 and TRBJ2-1; D is undetermined. V was clipped by 1 base and J by 5 bases, with 18 bases between them. Germline V gene sequence: CDR1 DFQATT, CDR2 SNEGSKA (reference sequence). The CDR3 sequence is 16 residues long. The DNA of the CDR3 is TGCAGTGCTAGAGTCCCCGCTAGAAGGGTGGACAATGAGCAGTTCCTC. It translates to CSARVPARRVDNEQFL.

In its sample, this clonotype was seen a few times. CDR3 loop: CASSAAGQQETQYF. The CDR3 bases are TGTGCCAGTAGCGCCGCAGGACAGCAAGAGACCCAGTACTTC. The chain employs TRBV5-4 and TRBJ2-5; D perhaps matches TRBD1 (6 bases). V lost 8 bases and J 2 bases, leaving 16 bases between the germline ends. The CDR3 length is 14 residues. CDR1 and CDR2 (germline): SGHNT, YYREEE (reference sequence).

With regard to this clonotype: Mismatch with germline at one junction end may stem from a read error. The gene calls are TRBV28 and TRBJ2-6, with D possibly TRBD1 on 5 matching bases. CDR1 is MDHEN, CDR2 SYDVKM, per germline. The CDR3 is made up of 16 amino acids. The DNA for the CDR3 is TGTGCCAGCAGTTTAAAGGGGATCTCTGGGGCCAACTTCCTGACTTTC. It codes for CASSLKGISGANFLTF.

Worth noting for this clonotype: An end of the junction does not agree with germline; a read error may underlie this. The CDR3 here is CESNGLAEVVETQYF. The DNA of the CDR3 is TGTGAAAGCAACGGGCTAGCGGAAGTGGTGGAGACCCAGTATTTC. The chain carries TRBV12-3 or TRBV12-4 and TRBJ2-5; 7 bases line up with TRBD2. The CDR3 loop spans 15 amino acids.

With regard to this clonotype: An end of the junction does not agree with germline; a read error may underlie this. The rearrangement joins TRBV29-1 to TRBJ1-1, with 8 bases lining up with TRBD1. The CDR3 is made up of 14 amino acids. Looked up from germline, CDR1 is SQVTM and CDR2 is ANQGSEA. Here the CDR3 reads CNVFGQGTRTEAFF. The CDR3 bases are TGCAACGTTTTCGGACAGGGAACTAGAACTGAAGCTTTCTTT.

Of note for this clonotype: A junction end diverges from the germline sequence, so it may reflect a read error. This chain connects TRBV12-3 or TRBV12-4 to TRBJ1-2; D ambiguous. The CDR3 runs to 11 residues. CDR3 region: CASTLGNGYTF. CDR3 sequence (DNA): TGTGCTAGCACCCTGGGAAATGGCTACACTTTC.

This clonotype appeared once. Relative to the germline gene, one junction end is altered; a read error may explain this. This chain joins TRBV6-2 or TRBV6-3 and TRBJ2-2; D not resolved. The CDR3 loop spans 16 amino acids. Germline V gene sequence: CDR1 MNHEY, CDR2 SVGEGT. The CDR3 bases are TGTGCGAGCAGTTCCTCAGACGGCCAAGACACCCGGGAGCTGTTTTTT. This translates into CASSSSDGQDTRELFF.

Remarks on this clonotype: The conserved closing phenylalanine or tryptophan is absent in this CDR3, likely reflecting a read error. V and J are TRBV29-1 and TRBJ2-1; TRBD1 aligns across 9 bases. The CDR3 length is 15 residues. From germline, CDR1 is SQVTM and CDR2 ANQGSEA. CDR3 amino acids: CSLTHWTGDYDEQFL. CDR3 bases: TGCAGCCTTACCCACTGGACAGGGGACTACGATGAGCAGTTCCTC.